This record concerns one TCR beta chain sequence. The germline gives CDR1 MDHEN, CDR2 SYDVKM. Trimming stripped 3 bases from V and 1 base from J, with 10 bases between. The CDR3 covers 14 residues. What went into each PCR as a spike was synthetic TCR analog templates. Repertoires were generated with immunoSEQ multiplex PCR, while TCRdb's copy carries only in-frame clones and drops some. This sample has about 41,000 clones; roughly 85% occur once, and the top ten carry over 2.5%. The data were obtained in a study of PD-L1 blockade in urothelial cancer. Time point specified: peripheral blood 6 weeks after treatment start. Patients each gave 1 to 8 samples, pretreatment and on-treatment.

The clonotype comes from a man aged 65-85 years with urothelial cancer. V usage is TRBV28 and J usage is TRBJ2-7; possibly TRBD2 for D (6 bases). Here the sequenced sample was PBMCs, taken around atezolizumab (anti-PD-L1) treatment. CDR3 sequence reads: CASSFGGLSYEQYF. The CDR3 DNA is TGTGCCAGCAGTTTTGGAGGGCTTTCCTACGAGCAGTACTTC.